The 21 T cell receptor beta chains below were found in one sample sequenced in a study of cytomegalovirus exposure and HLA in healthy donors. The PCR had 60 Vbeta and 13 Jbeta primers. TCRdb keeps only in-frame clones here, not all; method: immunoSEQ multiplex PCR. This specimen shows some 96,000 clones; the ten leading clones hold around 3.4%. Sample: PBMCs. The receptor source for this set is a woman younger than 45 in good health and CMV-seronegative.

The V gene is TRBV7-8, the J gene TRBJ1-6; 8 bases agree with TRBD1. Germline loops: CDR1 SGHVS, CDR2 FQNEAQ. V was pared by 1 base and J by 9 bases, with 5 bases of the junction left unmatched. The CDR3 runs 15 residues. The CDR3 bases are TGTGCCAGCAGCTTAGGACAGGGGTTCGGTTCACCCCTCCACTTT. It yields the protein CASSLGQGFGSPLHF.

Points on this clone: At one of its ends the junction is not consistent with the germline gene, which may arise from a read error. The V and J genes are TRBV2 and TRBJ1-4; 8 nucleotides match TRBD1. Germline assignment: CDR1 SNHLY and CDR2 FYNNEI. The CDR3 totals 13 residues. The CDR3 region has the DNA TGTGCCAGCAGTGATGGGGGAACAGGGGGGCCCTCTTTT. It yields the protein CASSDGGTGGPSF.

This chain connects TRBV14 to TRBJ1-1, with 7 bases aligning to TRBD1. The trim removed 0 bases at V and 11 bases at J, leaving 9 bases unmatched. This CDR3 comprises 14 residues. Per germline, CDR1 SGHDN and CDR2 FVKESK. The chain's CDR3 is CASSQDREGAGAFF. CDR3 nucleotides: TGTGCCAGCAGCCAAGATCGGGAGGGGGCAGGCGCTTTCTTT. The complete variable domain, with remaining parts taken from reference TRBV14 and TRBJ1-1, reads EAGVTQFPSHSVIEKGQTVTLRCDPISGHDNLYWYRRVMGKEIKFLLHFVKESKQDESGMPNNRFLAERTGGTYSTLKVQPAELEDSGVYFCASSQDREGAGAFFGQGTRLTVV.

The J gene is TRBJ2-1, the V gene TRBV4-2, with TRBD2 matching 11 bases. CDR3 length equals 17 residues. Germline lookup yields CDR1 LGHNA and CDR2 YNFKEQ. Trimming at V came to 0 bases and at J to 5 bases, leaving 6 bases not matched to a gene. CDR3 sequence: CASSQDLRLAGNNEQFF. As DNA, the CDR3 is TGTGCCAGCAGCCAAGATCTACGACTAGCGGGGAACAATGAGCAGTTCTTC.

The V and J genes are TRBV27 and TRBJ1-1; TRBD1 aligns across 8 bases. Trimming took 4 bases from V and 10 from J; bases not matched to a gene: 17. The germline gives CDR1 MNHEY, CDR2 SMNVEV (reference sequence). This CDR3 has 16 amino acids. CDR3 in DNA: TGTGCCAGCAGTTCCACATTCCGGGACAGGTCTTTAGTAGCTTTCTTT. This translates into CASSSTFRDRSLVAFF.

This chain links TRBV4-1 with TRBJ2-3; D might be TRBD2 (5 bases). The CDR3 sequence is 16 residues long. Germline V gene data show CDR1 as MGHRA and CDR2 as YSYEKL. Trimming removed 2 bases at V and 2 bases at J, with 14 bases between. The CDR3 region has the DNA TGCGCCAGCAGCCAACCTAAGGGAGAGTCCACAGATACGCAGTATTTT. Translation gives CASSQPKGESTDTQYF.

The rearrangement joins TRBV5-6 to TRBJ1-4; tentatively, D is TRBD1 (6 bases). This CDR3 spans 15 amino acids. The germline V gene has CDR1 SGHDT and CDR2 YYEEEE. V shed 4 bases and J shed 8 bases, with 18 bases lying between them. The CDR3 DNA follows: TGTGCCAGCAGCGAGGCCTACAGGGAGGGGGAAAAACTGTTTTTT. Its translation: CASSEAYREGEKLFF.

V usage is TRBV9 and J usage is TRBJ2-1; weak D call: TRBD2 (5 bases). Per the germline V gene, CDR1 is SGDLS and CDR2 is YYNGEE. The V end was cut by 4 bases, the J end by 8 bases, with 16 bases between. The CDR3 extends over 14 amino acids. In DNA, the CDR3 is TGTGCCAGCAGCCCCCAGCGGTCCAGTGATGAGCAGTTCTTC. Protein product: CASSPQRSSDEQFF.

The V and J genes are TRBV28 and TRBJ2-7; weak D call: TRBD1 (6 bases). V was trimmed by 8 bases and J by 0 bases, leaving 14 bases between them. Germline CDR1 MDHEN, CDR2 SYDVKM. CDR3 size: 14 residues. The chain's CDR3 is CASSVDSSSYEQYF. The CDR3 DNA is TGTGCCAGCTCGGTGGACAGTAGCTCCTACGAGCAGTACTTC. The full variable domain, with the rest looked up from reference TRBV28 and TRBJ2-7, is DVKVTQSSRYLVKRTGEKVFLECVQDMDHENMFWYRQDPGLGLRLIYFSYDVKMKEKGDIPEGYSVSREKKERFSLILESASTNQTSMYLCASSVDSSSYEQYFGPGTRLTVT.

The chain employs TRBV19 and TRBJ1-1; 10 bases fit TRBD1. Germline values: CDR1 LNHDA, CDR2 SQIVND (reference sequence). The CDR3 loop spans 17 amino acids. V gave up 4 bases and J gave up 1 base; unmatched junction bases: 9. The CDR3 sequence: CASSRDRGEPPNTEAFF. DNA for the CDR3: TGTGCCAGTAGTAGGGACAGGGGCGAACCTCCGAACACTGAAGCTTTCTTT.

The V call is TRBV5-1, the J call TRBJ1-3; a weak D match, TRBD1 (6 bases). Per germline, CDR1 SGHRS and CDR2 YFSETQ. Between the trimmed V and J ends, which lost 0 bases and 4 bases, there was a span of 11 bases. The CDR3 is made up of 15 amino acids. DNA of the CDR3: TGCGCCAGCAGCTTGGCAGGGGATATCGGAAACACCATATATTTT. As protein: CASSLAGDIGNTIYF.

The chain carries TRBV15 and TRBJ1-1; D gene uncertain. CDR3 length: 12 amino acids. Trimming shortened V by 2 bases and J by 4 bases, and 5 bases separated the two germline ends. In germline, CDR1 is LNHNV, CDR2 YYDKDF (reference sequence). The CDR3 DNA reads as TGTGCCACCAGCAGATACGGCACTGAAGCTTTCTTT. Its translation: CATSRYGTEAFF.

V usage is TRBV10-3 and J usage is TRBJ1-5, with D perhaps matching TRBD1 (5 bases). V dropped 10 bases and J dropped 3 bases, with 13 bases sitting between them. The CDR3 has 13 residues. Germline V CDR1 and CDR2: ENHRY, SYGVKD. DNA for the CDR3: TGTGCCACGAGGCGGGACCTCAATCAGCCCCAGCATTTT. This sequence encodes CATRRDLNQPQHF.

This chain links TRBV9 with TRBJ1-6, with 7 bases that match TRBD1. Germline values: CDR1 SGDLS, CDR2 YYNGEE. V gave up 3 bases and J gave up 8 bases; unmatched junction bases: 8. CDR3 length equals 15 residues. DNA of the CDR3: TGTGCCAGCAGCGCCCAGGGGGTCCCCTATTCACCCCTCCACTTT. Amino acids: CASSAQGVPYSPLHF.

This chain joins TRBV4-2 and TRBJ2-3; 10 bases align to TRBD2. V trimming: 4 bases; J trimming: 3 bases; junction bases outside the gene matches: 13. This CDR3 is built from 18 residues. Germline V CDR1 and CDR2: LGHNA, YNFKEQ. CDR3 protein: CASSRISGRDMSTDTQYF. The DNA of the CDR3 is TGTGCCAGCAGCCGGATCAGCGGGAGGGATATGAGTACAGATACGCAGTATTTT.

V gene TRBV5-6 combines with J gene TRBJ2-1; D is possibly TRBD2 (5 bases). V gave up 3 bases and J gave up 0 bases, with 10 bases separating them. The CDR3 length is 15 residues. The germline gives CDR1 SGHDT, CDR2 YYEEEE. The chain's CDR3 is CASSSLVSSYNEQFF. CDR3 sequence (DNA): TGTGCCAGCAGCTCACTAGTTAGCTCCTACAATGAGCAGTTCTTC.

The chain carries TRBV7-2 and TRBJ1-1, with D perhaps matching TRBD1 (5 bases). V gave up 5 bases and J gave up 0 bases, with 13 bases separating them. This CDR3 has 15 amino acids. CDR1 is SGHTA, CDR2 FQGNSA, per germline. CDR3 nucleotide sequence: TGTGCCAGCAGCCCGCAGGGAGGGATGAACACTGAAGCTTTCTTT. This gives the protein CASSPQGGMNTEAFF.

The V and J genes are TRBV27 and TRBJ2-1; 13 positions match TRBD2. The CDR3 has 18 amino acids. V was clipped by 6 bases and J by 5 bases; unmatched bases: 13. Looked up from germline, CDR1 is MNHEY and CDR2 is SMNVEV (reference sequence). CDR3 sequence (DNA): TGTGCCAGCAGCATTAGCTGGACTAGCGGGAGTAAAGACAATGAGCAGTTCTTC. As protein: CASSISWTSGSKDNEQFF.

The chain has TRBV7-8 and TRBJ2-7; D may be TRBD1 (5 bases). Trimming took 2 bases from V and 4 from J, leaving 9 bases between them. Looked up from germline, CDR1 is SGHVS and CDR2 is FQNEAQ. The CDR3 has 13 residues. The CDR3 loop reads CASSLRGMYEQYF. The CDR3 DNA reads TGTGCCAGCAGCTTAAGGGGAATGTACGAGCAGTACTTC.

The chain couples TRBV5-1 to TRBJ2-3; 7 nucleotides match TRBD2. Germline V gene data show CDR1 as SGHRS and CDR2 as YFSETQ. Trimming removed 4 bases from V and 1 base from J; junction bases left unmatched: 6. The CDR3 totals 15 residues. CDR3 residues: CASSGASGRTDTQYF. Here the CDR3 DNA reads TGCGCCAGCAGCGGGGCTAGCGGCCGCACAGATACGCAGTATTTT. The full variable domain, completed using reference TRBV5-1 and TRBJ2-3, is KAGVTQTPRYLIKTRGQQVTLSCSPISGHRSVSWYQQTPGQGLQFLFEYFSETQRNKGNFPGRFSGRQFSNSRSEMNVSTLELGDSALYLCASSGASGRTDTQYFGPGTRLTVL.

The V and J genes are TRBV5-1 and TRBJ1-6, with TRBD1 matching over 7 bases. In germline, CDR1 is SGHRS, CDR2 YFSETQ. V was clipped by 4 bases and J by 5 bases; unmatched bases: 3. This CDR3 comprises 14 residues. The CDR3 protein is CASSAGQDNSPLHF. For the CDR3, the DNA is TGCGCCAGCAGCGCAGGACAGGATAATTCACCCCTCCACTTT.